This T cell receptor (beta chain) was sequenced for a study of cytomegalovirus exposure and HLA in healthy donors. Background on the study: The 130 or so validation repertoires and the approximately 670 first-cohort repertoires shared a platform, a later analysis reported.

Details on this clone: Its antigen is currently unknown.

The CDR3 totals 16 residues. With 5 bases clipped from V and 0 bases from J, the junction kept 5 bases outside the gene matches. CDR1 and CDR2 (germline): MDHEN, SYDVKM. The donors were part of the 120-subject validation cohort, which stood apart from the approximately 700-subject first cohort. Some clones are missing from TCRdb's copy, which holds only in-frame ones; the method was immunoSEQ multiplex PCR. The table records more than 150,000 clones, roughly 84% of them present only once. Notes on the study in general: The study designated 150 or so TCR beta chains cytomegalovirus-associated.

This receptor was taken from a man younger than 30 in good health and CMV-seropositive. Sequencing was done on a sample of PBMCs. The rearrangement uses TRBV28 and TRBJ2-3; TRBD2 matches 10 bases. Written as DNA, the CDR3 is TGTGCCAGCAGTGGACTAGCGGTCCCTAGCACAGATACGCAGTATTTT. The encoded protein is CASSGLAVPSTDTQYF.